The 15 T cell receptor beta chains listed next were all sequenced from one sample in a study of blood T cell repertoires in COVID-19 (dated by TCRdb to the early 2020s). Libraries were prepared through the immunoSEQ multiplex PCR assay. What TCRdb holds here is the immuneACCESS table cut down to in-frame rearrangements. Part of the clones is not present; checked against another copy, under half of the missing clones reflect an unresolved V gene, and the others are unexplained. The sample includes hundreds of thousands of clones, with 82% observed a single time. The ten most abundant clones make up roughly an eighth of the sample. The sample taken for sequencing was peripheral blood. These receptors were taken from a woman in her sixties with active or convalescent COVID-19.

This chain links TRBV19 with TRBJ1-1; D gene uncertain. CDR1 is LNHDA, CDR2 SQIVND, per germline (reference sequence). V was trimmed by 5 bases and J by 4 bases, leaving 8 bases between them. This CDR3 contains 12 residues. For the CDR3, the DNA is TGTGCCAGTAGTTCTCTGGCCACTGAAGCTTTCTTT. It yields the protein CASSSLATEAFF. The full variable domain, with the rest looked up from reference TRBV19 and TRBJ1-1, is DGGITQSPKYLFRKEGQNVTLSCEQNLNHDAMYWYRQDPGQGLRLIYYSQIVNDFQKGDIAEGYSVSREKKESFPLTVTSAQKNPTAFYLCASSSLATEAFFGQGTRLTVV.

V is TRBV5-4 and J is TRBJ2-5, with D tentatively TRBD1 (6 bases). CDR1 is SGHNT, CDR2 YYREEE, per germline (reference sequence). Trimming removed 0 bases at V and 8 bases at J, with 14 bases between. The CDR3 consists of 14 residues. CDR3 loop: CASSLGGRPETQYF. The DNA for the CDR3 is TGTGCCAGCAGCTTGGGGGGGCGCCCGGAAACCCAGTACTTC.

The genes are TRBV7-2 and TRBJ2-5; 11 positions agree with TRBD2. The V gene end was trimmed by 2 bases and the J gene end by 5 bases; junction bases not matched to a gene: 4. CDR3 length: 15 residues. The germline V gene encodes CDR1 SGHTA and CDR2 FQGNSA. In nucleotides, the CDR3 is TGTGCCAGCAGCTTAACTAGCGGGGGCCGGGAGACCCAGTACTTC. Translated: CASSLTSGGRETQYF.

V gene TRBV4-3 combines with J gene TRBJ2-7, with 9 positions matching TRBD1. Germline assignment: CDR1 LGHNA and CDR2 YSLEER. Germline trimming cut 3 bases from V and 2 bases from J; bases unmatched to any gene: 11. There are 17 residues in the CDR3. The CDR3 region has the DNA TGCGCCAGCAGCCAGGGAATCCGGGACAGGGCACCCTACGAGCAGTACTTC. Translation gives CASSQGIRDRAPYEQYF.

CDR3 protein: CASSRGSGSGNTIYF. Here the CDR3 DNA reads TGTGCCAGCAGCCGAGGCAGCGGCTCTGGAAACACCATATATTTT. This chain uses TRBV3-1 (or the pseudogene TRBV3-2) with TRBJ1-3, with unresolved D. The CDR3 spans 15 residues. In germline, CDR1 is LGHDT, CDR2 YNNKEL (reference sequence). V was cut by 4 bases and J by 0 bases, with 10 bases left in between.

This clone was counted a single time. The J gene is TRBJ1-4, the V gene TRBV5-4; 10 bases agree with TRBD1. V shed 3 bases, J shed 5 bases, and the junction held 7 bases outside the gene matches. The CDR3 loop spans 16 amino acids. Germline V gives CDR1 SGHNT, CDR2 YYREEE (reference sequence). CDR3 protein: CASSSGQGYRNEKLFF. The CDR3 DNA follows: TGTGCCAGCAGCTCGGGACAGGGGTACCGGAATGAAAAACTGTTTTTT. Full variable domain (outside the CDR3, taken from reference TRBV5-4 and TRBJ1-4): ETGVTQSPTHLIKTRGQQVTLRCSSQSGHNTVSWYQQALGQGPQFIFQYYREEENGRGNFPPRFSGLQFPNYSSELNVNALELDDSALYLCASSSGQGYRNEKLFFGSGTQLSVL.

As for this clone: This sample also contains other DNA sequences that code for the same CDR3. The rearrangement links TRBV7-9 to TRBJ1-1; D ambiguous. The CDR3 sequence is 15 residues long. Germline lookup yields CDR1 SEHNR and CDR2 FQNEAQ (reference sequence). Between the trimmed V and J ends, which lost 5 bases and 1 base, there was a span of 14 bases. The CDR3 coding sequence is TGTGCCAGCAGCCCCGGAGACCGCGAGAACACTGAAGCTTTCTTT. This translates into CASSPGDRENTEAFF.

The chain couples TRBV27 to TRBJ2-7; 7 bases agree with TRBD2. This CDR3 contains 13 residues. V lost 8 bases and J lost 6; bases outside the gene matches: 10. CDR1 and CDR2 (germline): MNHEY, SMNVEV (reference sequence). DNA for the CDR3: TGTGCCAGCCGGAGGGGAGGGGCGGTCGAGCAGTACTTC. It yields the protein CASRRGGAVEQYF.

The sample holds a few counts of this clone. The chain uses TRBV7-2 and TRBJ2-3; 7 positions agree with TRBD1. CDR1 is SGHTA and CDR2 is FQGNSA in the germline V gene. CDR3 size: 14 residues. V dropped 1 base and J dropped 4; count of bases not matched to a gene: 2. CDR3: CASSLGTGSDTQYF. The CDR3 DNA reads as TGTGCCAGCAGCTTAGGGACAGGTTCAGATACGCAGTATTTT.

The gene calls are TRBV11-2 and TRBJ2-5; TRBD1 agrees at 9 bases. In germline, CDR1 is SGHAT, CDR2 FQNNGV. CDR3 size: 16 residues. V trimming: 4 bases; J trimming: 4 bases; junction bases outside the gene matches: 10. The CDR3 DNA sequence: TGTGCCAGCAGCTCCGGGGTCACAGGGGGCTTAGAGACCCAGTACTTC. The encoded protein is CASSSGVTGGLETQYF.

The rearrangement links TRBV2 to TRBJ1-3, with D uncertain. This CDR3 has 11 amino acids. V was cut by 7 bases and J by 7 bases, with 8 bases left in between. CDR1 and CDR2 from the germline V gene are SNHLY and FYNNEI. The CDR3 here is CASTRPNTIYF. DNA for the CDR3: TGTGCCAGCACTAGACCTAACACCATATATTTT.

V gene TRBV19 combines with J gene TRBJ1-4; a possible D gene is TRBD1 (5 bases). Germline V CDR1 and CDR2: LNHDA, SQIVND (reference sequence). V gave up 5 bases and J gave up 8 bases, with 15 bases separating them. This CDR3 spans 14 amino acids. The CDR3 DNA reads TGTGCCAGTAGTCGGATGGTCCCAGGGGAAAAACTGTTTTTT. Amino acid sequence: CASSRMVPGEKLFF.

The chain carries TRBV5-1 and TRBJ1-2, with D unclear. Trimming took off 6 bases at V and 4 bases at J, with 10 bases between the two ends. CDR1 and CDR2 (germline): SGHRS, YFSETQ. This CDR3 spans 12 amino acids. CDR3 amino acids: CASNDNLYGYTF. CDR3 DNA sequence: TGCGCCAGCAACGACAACCTCTATGGCTACACCTTC.

The chain combines TRBV2 with TRBJ2-5, with 9 bases matching TRBD2. Losses at the gene ends were 4 bases for V and 5 bases for J; bases not matched to a gene: 5. Germline-derived CDR1 and CDR2 are SNHLY and FYNNEI. The CDR3 consists of 14 residues. The CDR3 is CASSGAGGPETQYF. The CDR3 bases are TGTGCCAGCAGTGGTGCGGGGGGGCCTGAGACCCAGTACTTC.

CDR3: CASSRTGAAYEQYF. In DNA, the CDR3 is TGTGCCAGCAGCCGAACAGGGGCCGCCTACGAGCAGTACTTC. This rearrangement joins TRBV7-9 to TRBJ2-7; 7 positions agree with TRBD1. From germline, CDR1 is SEHNR and CDR2 FQNEAQ (reference sequence). J was trimmed by 2 bases and V by 5 bases; bases with no gene match: 6. The CDR3 has 14 amino acids.